The entry that follows covers one T cell receptor (beta chain) sequence. A second PCR of about 7 to 11 cycles used a sample-barcoded 5' primer and a J-beta primer mix. Using its own MiXCR run on the 5' RACE reads, TCRdb lists one record per CDR3 protein. The table has hundreds of thousands of distinct CDR3 sequences, under 65% seen once. This entry belongs to a study of blood T cells in healthy people across ages. The CDR3 spans 15 residues. The germline gives CDR1 SGHRS, CDR2 YFSETQ. V lost 4 bases, J lost 2 bases, and 15 bases lay in between. The TCR was taken from a man aged 60 to 75 in good health. The material sequenced was blood. The chain has TRBV5-1 and TRBJ1-1, with TRBD1 as a possible D gene (6 bases). Here the CDR3 DNA reads TGCGCCAGCAGCGTAACAGGGCCCCCAAACACTGAAGCTTTCTTT. Its protein product is CASSVTGPPNTEAFF.